Included here is one T cell receptor (beta chain) sequence, with context. Its antigen is currently unknown. The data belong to a study of cytomegalovirus exposure and HLA in healthy donors. The CDR3 spans 15 residues. Per the germline V gene, CDR1 is ENHRY and CDR2 is SYGVKD. Trimming removed 3 bases from V and 5 bases from J, with 16 bases in between. General study results and limits: TCR beta sequences reportedly predicted the HLA-A and HLA-B alleles of most subjects accurately. The majority of CMV-associated TCR beta chains were reported as apparently HLA-restricted in a later analysis. Sequencing likely generated an artifact that appeared as a cluster of highly shared sequence variants.

PCR employed 60 Vbeta and 13 Jbeta primers. Produced via immunoSEQ multiplex PCR; TCRdb's table is partial and in-frame only. The sample lists tens of thousands of clones, roughly two thirds occurring once. V gene TRBV10-3 combines with J gene TRBJ1-1; D is possibly TRBD1 (6 bases). The specimen was PBMCs. This clonotype was sampled from a human donor in good health. CDR3 residues: CAISELQGRRTEAFF. In nucleotides, the CDR3 is TGTGCCATCAGTGAACTACAGGGACGTAGGACTGAAGCTTTCTTT.